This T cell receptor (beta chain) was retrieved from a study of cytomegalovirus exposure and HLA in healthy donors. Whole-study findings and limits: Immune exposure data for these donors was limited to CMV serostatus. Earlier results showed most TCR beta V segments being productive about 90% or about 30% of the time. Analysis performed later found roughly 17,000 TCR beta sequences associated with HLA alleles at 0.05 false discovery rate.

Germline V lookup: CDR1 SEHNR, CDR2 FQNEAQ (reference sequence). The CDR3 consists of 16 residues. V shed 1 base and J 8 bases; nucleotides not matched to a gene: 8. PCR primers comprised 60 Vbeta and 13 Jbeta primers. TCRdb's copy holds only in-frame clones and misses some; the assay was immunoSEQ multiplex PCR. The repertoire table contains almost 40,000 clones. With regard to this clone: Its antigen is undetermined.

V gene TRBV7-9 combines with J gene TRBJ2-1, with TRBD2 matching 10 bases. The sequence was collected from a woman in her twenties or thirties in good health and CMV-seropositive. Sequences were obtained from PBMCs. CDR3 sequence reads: CASSLVASGGRYEQFF. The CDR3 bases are TGTGCCAGCAGCTTAGTGGCTAGCGGGGGTAGATATGAGCAGTTCTTC. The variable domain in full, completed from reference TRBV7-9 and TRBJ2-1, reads DTGVSQNPRHKITKRGQNVTFRCDPISEHNRLYWYRQTLGQGPEFLTYFQNEAQLEKSRLLSDRFSAERPKGSFSTLEIQRTEQGDSAMYLCASSLVASGGRYEQFFGPGTRLTVL.